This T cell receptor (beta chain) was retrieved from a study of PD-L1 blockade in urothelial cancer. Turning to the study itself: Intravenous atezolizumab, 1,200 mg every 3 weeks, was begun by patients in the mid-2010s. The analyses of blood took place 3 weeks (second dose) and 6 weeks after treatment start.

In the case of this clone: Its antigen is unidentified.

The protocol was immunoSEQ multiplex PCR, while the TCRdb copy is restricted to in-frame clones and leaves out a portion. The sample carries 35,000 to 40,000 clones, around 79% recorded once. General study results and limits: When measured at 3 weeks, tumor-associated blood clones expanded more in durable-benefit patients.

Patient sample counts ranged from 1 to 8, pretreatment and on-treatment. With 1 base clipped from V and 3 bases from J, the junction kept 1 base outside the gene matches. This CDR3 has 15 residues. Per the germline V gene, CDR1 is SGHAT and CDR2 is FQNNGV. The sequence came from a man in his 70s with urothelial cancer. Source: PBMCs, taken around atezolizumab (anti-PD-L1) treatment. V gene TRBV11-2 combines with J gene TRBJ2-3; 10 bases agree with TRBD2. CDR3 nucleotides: TGTGCCAGCAGCTTAGCTAGCGGGAGAACAGATACGCAGTATTTT. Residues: CASSLASGRTDTQYF.